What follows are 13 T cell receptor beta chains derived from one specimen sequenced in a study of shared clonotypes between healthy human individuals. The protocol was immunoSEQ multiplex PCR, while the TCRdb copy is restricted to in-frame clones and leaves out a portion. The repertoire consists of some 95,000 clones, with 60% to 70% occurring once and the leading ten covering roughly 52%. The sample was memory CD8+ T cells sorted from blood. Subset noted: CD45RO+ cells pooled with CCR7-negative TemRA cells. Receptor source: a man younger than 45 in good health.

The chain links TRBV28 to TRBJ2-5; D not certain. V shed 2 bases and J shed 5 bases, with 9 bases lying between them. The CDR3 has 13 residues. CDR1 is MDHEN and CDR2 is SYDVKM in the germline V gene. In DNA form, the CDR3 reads TGTGCCAGCAGTTTACCCGGACGGGAGACCCAGTACTTC. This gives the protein CASSLPGRETQYF.

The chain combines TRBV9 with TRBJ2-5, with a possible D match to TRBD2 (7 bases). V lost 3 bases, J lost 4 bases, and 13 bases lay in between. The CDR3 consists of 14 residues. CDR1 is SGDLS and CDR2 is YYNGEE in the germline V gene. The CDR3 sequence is CASSAQGGRETQYF. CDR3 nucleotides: TGTGCCAGCAGCGCACAGGGCGGGAGAGAGACCCAGTACTTC. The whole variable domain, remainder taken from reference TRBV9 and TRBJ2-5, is DSGVTQTPKHLITATGQRVTLRCSPRSGDLSVYWYQQSLDQGLQFLIQYYNGEERAKGNILERFSAQQFPDLHSELNLSSLELGDSALYFCASSAQGGRETQYFGPGTRLLVL.

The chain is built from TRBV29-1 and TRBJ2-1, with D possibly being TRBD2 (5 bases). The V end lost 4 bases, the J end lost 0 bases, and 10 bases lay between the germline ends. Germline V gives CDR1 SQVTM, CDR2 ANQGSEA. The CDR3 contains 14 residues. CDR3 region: CSVAGLSSYNEQFF. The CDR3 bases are TGCAGCGTTGCGGGGTTAAGCTCCTACAATGAGCAGTTCTTC.

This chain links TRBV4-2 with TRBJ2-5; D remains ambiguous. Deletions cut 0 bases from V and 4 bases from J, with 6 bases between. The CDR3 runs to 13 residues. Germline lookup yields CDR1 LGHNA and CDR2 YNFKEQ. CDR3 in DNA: TGTGCCAGCAGCCAAGATCATAGAGAGACCCAGTACTTC. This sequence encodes CASSQDHRETQYF.

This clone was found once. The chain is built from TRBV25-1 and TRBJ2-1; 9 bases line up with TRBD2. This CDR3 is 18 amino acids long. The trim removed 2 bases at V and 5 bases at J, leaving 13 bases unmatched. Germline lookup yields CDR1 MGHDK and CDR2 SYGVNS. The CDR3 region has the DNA TGTGCCAGCAGTGAAACGAAACCCAGCGGGAGGACCAACAATGAGCAGTTCTTC. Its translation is CASSETKPSGRTNNEQFF.

The CDR3 is CASSPGEDPVPQYF. CDR3 nucleotides: TGTGCCAGCTCACCAGGGGAGGACCCCGTTCCGCAGTATTTT. The rearrangement joins TRBV18 to TRBJ2-3; D possibly corresponds to TRBD2 (6 bases). Germline-derived CDR1 and CDR2 are KGHSH and LQKENI. Trimming stripped 2 bases from V and 10 bases from J, with 16 bases between. The CDR3 has 14 amino acids.

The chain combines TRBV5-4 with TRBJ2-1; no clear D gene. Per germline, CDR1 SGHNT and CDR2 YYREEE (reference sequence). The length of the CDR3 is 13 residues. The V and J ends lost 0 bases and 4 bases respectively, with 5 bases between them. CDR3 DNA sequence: TGTGCCAGCAGCTTGGAAATATACAATGAGCAGTTCTTC. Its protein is CASSLEIYNEQFF. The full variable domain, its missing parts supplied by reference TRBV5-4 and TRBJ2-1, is ETGVTQSPTHLIKTRGQQVTLRCSSQSGHNTVSWYQQALGQGPQFIFQYYREEENGRGNFPPRFSGLQFPNYSSELNVNALELDDSALYLCASSLEIYNEQFFGPGTRLTVL.

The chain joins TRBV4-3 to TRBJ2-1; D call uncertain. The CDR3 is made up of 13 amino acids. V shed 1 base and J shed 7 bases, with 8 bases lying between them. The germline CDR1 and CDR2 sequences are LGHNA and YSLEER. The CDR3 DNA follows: TGCGCCAGCAGCCAAGCAAGGAAGAATGAGCAGTTCTTC. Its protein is CASSQARKNEQFF.

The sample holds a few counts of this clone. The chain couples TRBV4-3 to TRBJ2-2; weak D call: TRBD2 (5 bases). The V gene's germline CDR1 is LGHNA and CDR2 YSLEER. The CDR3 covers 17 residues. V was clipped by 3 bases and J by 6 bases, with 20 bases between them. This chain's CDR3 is CASSHAYEGDLSGELFF. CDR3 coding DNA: TGCGCCAGCAGCCATGCTTACGAGGGAGACTTGTCCGGGGAGCTGTTTTTT.

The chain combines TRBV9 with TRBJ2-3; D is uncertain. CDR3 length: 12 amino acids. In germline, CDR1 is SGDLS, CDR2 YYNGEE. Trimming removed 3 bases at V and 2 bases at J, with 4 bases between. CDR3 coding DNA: TGTGCCAGCAGCGGCGACACAGATACGCAGTATTTT. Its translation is CASSGDTDTQYF.

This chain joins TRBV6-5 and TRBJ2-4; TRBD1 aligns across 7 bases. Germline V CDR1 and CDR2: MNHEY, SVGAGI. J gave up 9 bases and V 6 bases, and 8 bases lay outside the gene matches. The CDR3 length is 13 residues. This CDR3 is CASRRQGIGIQYF. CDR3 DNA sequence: TGTGCCAGCAGAAGACAGGGAATTGGCATTCAGTACTTC.

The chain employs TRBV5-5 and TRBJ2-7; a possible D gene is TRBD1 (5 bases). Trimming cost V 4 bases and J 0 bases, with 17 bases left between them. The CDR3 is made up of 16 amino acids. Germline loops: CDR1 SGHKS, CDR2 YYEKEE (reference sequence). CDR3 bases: TGTGCCAGCAGCCGGGTAGGGGCAGGGTACTCCTACGAGCAGTACTTC. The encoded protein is CASSRVGAGYSYEQYF.

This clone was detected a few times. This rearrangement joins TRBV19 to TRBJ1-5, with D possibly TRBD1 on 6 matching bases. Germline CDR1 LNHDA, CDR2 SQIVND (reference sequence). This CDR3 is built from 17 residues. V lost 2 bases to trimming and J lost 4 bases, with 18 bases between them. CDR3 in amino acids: CASSIWQGTPRNQPQHF. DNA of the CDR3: TGTGCCAGTAGTATATGGCAGGGGACACCCCGGAATCAGCCCCAGCATTTT.